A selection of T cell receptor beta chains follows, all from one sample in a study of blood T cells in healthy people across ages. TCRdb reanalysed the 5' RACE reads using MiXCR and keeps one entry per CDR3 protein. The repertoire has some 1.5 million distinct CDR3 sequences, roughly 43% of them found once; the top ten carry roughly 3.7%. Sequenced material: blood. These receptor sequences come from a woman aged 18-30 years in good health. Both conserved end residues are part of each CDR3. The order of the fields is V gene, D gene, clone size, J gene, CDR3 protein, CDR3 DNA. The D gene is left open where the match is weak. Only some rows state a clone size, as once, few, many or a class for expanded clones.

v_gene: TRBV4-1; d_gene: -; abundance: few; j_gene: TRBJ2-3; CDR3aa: CASSQGTYGTDTQYF; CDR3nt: TGCGCCAGCAGCCAAGGGACATACGGCACAGATACGCAGTATTTT
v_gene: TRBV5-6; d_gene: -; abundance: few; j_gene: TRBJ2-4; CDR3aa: CASSLSVAQQNIQYF; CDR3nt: TGTGCCAGCAGCTTGAGTGTGGCCCAGCAAAACATTCAGTACTTC
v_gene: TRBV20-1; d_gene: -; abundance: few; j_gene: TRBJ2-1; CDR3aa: CSAGGSRRGDEQFF; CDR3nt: TGCAGTGCCGGGGGTTCCCGAAGAGGTGATGAGCAGTTCTTC
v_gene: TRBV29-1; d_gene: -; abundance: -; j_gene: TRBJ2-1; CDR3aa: CSVKSDLKRVYEQFF; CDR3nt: TGCAGCGTTAAATCAGACCTAAAACGGGTTTATGAGCAGTTCTTC
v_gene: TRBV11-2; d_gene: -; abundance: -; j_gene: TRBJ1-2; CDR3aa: CASSPPGSGGYTF; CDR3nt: TGTGCCAGCAGTCCACCGGGGTCAGGCGGCTACACCTTC
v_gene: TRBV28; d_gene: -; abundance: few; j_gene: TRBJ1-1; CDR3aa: CASSLRPREAFF; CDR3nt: TGTGCCAGCAGTTTACGCCCGAGGGAAGCTTTCTTT
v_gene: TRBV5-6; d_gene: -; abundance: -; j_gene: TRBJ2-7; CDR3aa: CASTPPGSGPSYEQYF; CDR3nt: TGTGCCAGCACCCCCCCAGGTAGCGGACCTTCCTACGAGCAGTACTTC
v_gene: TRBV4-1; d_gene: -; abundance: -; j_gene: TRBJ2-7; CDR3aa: CASSQVSGHYEQYF; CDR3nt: TGCGCCAGCAGCCAAGTATCAGGGCACTACGAGCAGTACTTC
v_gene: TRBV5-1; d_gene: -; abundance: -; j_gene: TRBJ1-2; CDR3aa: CASSPVGVSANYGYTF; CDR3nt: TGCGCCAGCAGCCCGGTTGGGGTGTCAGCTAACTATGGCTACACCTTC
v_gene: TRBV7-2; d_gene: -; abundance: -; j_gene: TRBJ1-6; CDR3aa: CASSLSADSPLHF; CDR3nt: TGTGCCAGCAGCCTATCAGCAGATTCACCCCTCCACTTT
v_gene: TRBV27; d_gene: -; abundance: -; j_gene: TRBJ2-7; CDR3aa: CASSLSMGNEQYF; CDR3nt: TGTGCCAGCAGTTTATCAATGGGGAACGAGCAGTACTTC
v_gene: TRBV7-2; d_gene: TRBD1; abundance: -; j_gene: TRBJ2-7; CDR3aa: CDSSSRAPGTGVRNEQYF; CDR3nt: TGTGACAGCAGCTCCCGGGCCCCGGGGACAGGGGTAAGGAACGAGCAGTACTTC
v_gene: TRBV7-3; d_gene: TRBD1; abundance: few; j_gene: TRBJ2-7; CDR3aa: CASSPSGTEAYEQYF; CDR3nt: TGTGCCAGCAGCCCTTCCGGGACAGAGGCCTACGAGCAGTACTTC
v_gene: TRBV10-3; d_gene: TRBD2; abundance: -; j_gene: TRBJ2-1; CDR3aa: CAKGASGKETQFF; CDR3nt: TGTGCCAAGGGAGCTAGCGGGAAAGAGACCCAGTTCTTC
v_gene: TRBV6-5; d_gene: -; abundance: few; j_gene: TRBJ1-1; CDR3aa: CASSDDQLTEAFF; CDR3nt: TGTGCCAGCAGTGACGACCAGCTCACTGAAGCTTTCTTT
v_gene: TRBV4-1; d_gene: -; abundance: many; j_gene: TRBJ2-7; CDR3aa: CASSIRDTSYEQYF; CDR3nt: TGCGCCAGCAGCATACGGGACACTTCCTACGAGCAGTACTTC
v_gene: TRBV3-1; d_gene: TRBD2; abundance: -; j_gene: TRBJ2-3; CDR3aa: CASSQPQLADTQYF; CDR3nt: TGTGCCAGCAGCCAACCACAACTAGCGGATACGCAGTATTTT
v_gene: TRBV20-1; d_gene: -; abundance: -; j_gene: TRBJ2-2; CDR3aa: CSAGSGAMTGELFF; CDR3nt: TGCAGTGCGGGATCCGGGGCCATGACCGGGGAGCTGTTTTTT
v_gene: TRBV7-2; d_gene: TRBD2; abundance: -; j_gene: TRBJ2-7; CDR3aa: CASSLDSPSGSYNEQYF; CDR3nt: TGTGCCAGCAGCTTAGACAGCCCTAGCGGGAGTTACAATGAGCAGTACTTC
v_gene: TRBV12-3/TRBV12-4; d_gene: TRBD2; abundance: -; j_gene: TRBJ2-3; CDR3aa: CASRSTSGGPSRGTGTQYF; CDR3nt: TGTGCCAGCAGATCTACTAGCGGGGGGCCTTCTAGGGGCACAGGTACGCAGTATTTT
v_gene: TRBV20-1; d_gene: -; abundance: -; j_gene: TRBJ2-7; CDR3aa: CSARDLSRGYPYEQYF; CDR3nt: TGCAGTGCTAGAGATCTTTCAAGAGGGTATCCCTACGAGCAGTACTTC
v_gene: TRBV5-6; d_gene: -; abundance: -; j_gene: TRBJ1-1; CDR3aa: CASSPMDLMNTEAFF; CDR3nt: TGTGCCAGCAGCCCTATGGACCTCATGAACACTGAAGCTTTCTTT
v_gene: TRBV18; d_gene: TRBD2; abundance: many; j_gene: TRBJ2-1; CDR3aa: CASSPGTSGNEQFF; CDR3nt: TGTGCCAGCAGTCCCGGGACTAGCGGCAATGAGCAGTTCTTC
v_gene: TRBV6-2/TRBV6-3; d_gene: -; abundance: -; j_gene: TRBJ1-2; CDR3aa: CASSNGLGAYGHTF; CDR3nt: TGTGCCAGCAGCAACGGTCTGGGGGCGTATGGCCACACCTTC
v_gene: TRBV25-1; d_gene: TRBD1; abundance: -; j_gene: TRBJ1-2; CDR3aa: CASSGRDRGPWDYGYTF; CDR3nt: TGTGCCAGCAGTGGCCGGGACAGGGGTCCTTGGGACTATGGCTACACCTTC
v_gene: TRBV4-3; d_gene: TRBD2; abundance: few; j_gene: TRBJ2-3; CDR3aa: CASSQDYRGGGRIPDTQYF; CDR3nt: TGCGCCAGCAGCCAAGATTATCGGGGCGGGGGGCGAATCCCAGATACGCAGTATTTT
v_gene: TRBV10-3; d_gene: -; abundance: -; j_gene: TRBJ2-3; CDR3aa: CAISLSRTSTDTQYF; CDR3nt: TGTGCCATCAGTCTATCCAGGACTTCCACAGATACGCAGTATTTT
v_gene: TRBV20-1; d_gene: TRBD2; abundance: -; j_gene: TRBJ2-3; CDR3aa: CSAVTSGAADTQYF; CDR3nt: TGCAGTGCGGTGACTAGCGGGGCGGCAGATACGCAGTATTTT
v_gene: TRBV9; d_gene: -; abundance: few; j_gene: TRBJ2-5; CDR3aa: CASSSEVEKQYF; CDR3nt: TGTGCCAGCAGCTCCGAGGTGGAAAAGCAGTACTTC
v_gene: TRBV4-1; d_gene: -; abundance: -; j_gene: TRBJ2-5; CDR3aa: CASSQDPLPERYF; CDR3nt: TGCGCCAGCAGCCAAGATCCCCTCCCCGAACGGTACTTC
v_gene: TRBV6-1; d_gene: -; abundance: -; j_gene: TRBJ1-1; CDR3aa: CASQEIYYTEAFF; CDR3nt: TGTGCCAGCCAAGAGATTTATTACACTGAAGCTTTCTTT
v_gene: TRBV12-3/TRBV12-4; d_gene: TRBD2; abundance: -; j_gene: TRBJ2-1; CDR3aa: CARSGPGLVLHNEQFF; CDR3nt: TGTGCCAGAAGCGGACCGGGACTAGTATTACACAATGAGCAGTTCTTC
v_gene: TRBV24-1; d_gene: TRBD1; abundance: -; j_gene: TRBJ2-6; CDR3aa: CATSDPLQGEAGANVLTF; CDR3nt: TGTGCCACCAGTGATCCCCTACAGGGGGAAGCTGGGGCCAACGTCCTGACTTTC
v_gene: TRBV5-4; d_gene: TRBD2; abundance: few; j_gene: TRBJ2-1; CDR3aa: CASRPRSAGGPFNEQFF; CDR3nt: TGTGCCAGCAGGCCCCGATCGGCGGGAGGGCCTTTTAATGAGCAGTTCTTC
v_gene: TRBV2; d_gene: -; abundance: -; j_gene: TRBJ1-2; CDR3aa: CASSHRRGVNYGYTF; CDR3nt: TGTGCCAGCAGTCATCGCCGGGGGGTTAACTATGGCTACACCTTC
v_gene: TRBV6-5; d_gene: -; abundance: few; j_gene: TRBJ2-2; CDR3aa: CASQGYGELFF; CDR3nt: TGTGCCAGCCAGGGGTACGGGGAGCTGTTTTTT
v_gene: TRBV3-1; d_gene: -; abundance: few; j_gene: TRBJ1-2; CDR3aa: CASSHESNGYTF; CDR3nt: TGTGCCAGCAGCCACGAATCGAATGGCTACACCTTC
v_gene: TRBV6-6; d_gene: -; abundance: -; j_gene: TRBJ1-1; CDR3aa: CASSSRRTGGTEAFF; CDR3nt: TGTGCCAGCAGTTCACGCCGTACGGGGGGCACTGAAGCTTTCTTT
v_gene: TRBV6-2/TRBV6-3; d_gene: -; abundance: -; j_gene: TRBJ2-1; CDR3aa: CASTEDRISYNEQFF; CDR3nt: TGTGCCAGCACCGAGGACAGAATTTCCTACAATGAGCAGTTCTTC
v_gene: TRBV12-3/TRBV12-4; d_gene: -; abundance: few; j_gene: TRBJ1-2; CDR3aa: CASSFQSLYGYTF; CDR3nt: TGTGCCAGCAGCTTTCAGTCCCTCTATGGCTACACCTTC